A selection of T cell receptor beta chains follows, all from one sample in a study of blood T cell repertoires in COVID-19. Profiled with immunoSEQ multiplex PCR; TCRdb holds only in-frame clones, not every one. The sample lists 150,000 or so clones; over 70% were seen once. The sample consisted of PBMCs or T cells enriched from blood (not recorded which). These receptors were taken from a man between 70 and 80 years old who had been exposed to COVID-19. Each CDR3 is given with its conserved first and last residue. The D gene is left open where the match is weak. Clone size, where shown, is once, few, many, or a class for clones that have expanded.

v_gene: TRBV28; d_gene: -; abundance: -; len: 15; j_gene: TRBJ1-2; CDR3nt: TGTGCCAGCAGTTTGCGGCGGCAGACTAACTATGGCTACACCTTC; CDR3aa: CASSLRRQTNYGYTF
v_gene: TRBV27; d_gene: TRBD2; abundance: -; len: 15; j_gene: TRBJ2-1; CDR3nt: TGTGCCAGCAGTTTAGGGGCTAGCGGGTACAATGAGCAGTTCTTC; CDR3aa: CASSLGASGYNEQFF
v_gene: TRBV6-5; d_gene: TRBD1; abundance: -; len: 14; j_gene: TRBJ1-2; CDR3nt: TGTGCCAGCAGTCCCGGACAGGGAATCGGCGGCTACACCTTC; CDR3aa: CASSPGQGIGGYTF
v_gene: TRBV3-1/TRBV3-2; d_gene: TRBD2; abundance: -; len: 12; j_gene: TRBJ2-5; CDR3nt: TGTGCCAGCAGCCAAGGACGGGGGGCCCAGTACTTC; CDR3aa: CASSQGRGAQYF
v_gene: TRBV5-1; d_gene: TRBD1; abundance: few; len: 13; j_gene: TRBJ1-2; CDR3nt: TGCGCCAGCAACTTGGGGACAGGGGATGGCTACACCTTC; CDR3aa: CASNLGTGDGYTF
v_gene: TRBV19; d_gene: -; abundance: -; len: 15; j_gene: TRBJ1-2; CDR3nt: TGTGCCAGTACCTCGAAGGGGACAAGGGCGGAAGGCTACACCTTC; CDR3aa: CASTSKGTRAEGYTF
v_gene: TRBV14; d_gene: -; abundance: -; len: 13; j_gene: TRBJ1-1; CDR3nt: TGTGCCAGCAGAACAGGGTCAGGCACTGAAGCTTTCTTT; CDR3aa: CASRTGSGTEAFF
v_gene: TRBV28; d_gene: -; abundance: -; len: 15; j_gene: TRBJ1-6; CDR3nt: TGTGCCAGCACCTTAGGGGGGGCGTACAATTCACCCCTCCACTTT; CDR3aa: CASTLGGAYNSPLHF
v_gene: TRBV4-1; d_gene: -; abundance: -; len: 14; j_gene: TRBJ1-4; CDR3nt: TGCGCCAGCAGCTATATGACAGAAGGAGAAAAACTGTTTTTT; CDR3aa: CASSYMTEGEKLFF
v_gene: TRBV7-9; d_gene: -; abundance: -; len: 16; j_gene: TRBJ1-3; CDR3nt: TGTGCCAGCAGCACCCAGGGCGGGACCTCTGGAAACACCATATATTTT; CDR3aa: CASSTQGGTSGNTIYF
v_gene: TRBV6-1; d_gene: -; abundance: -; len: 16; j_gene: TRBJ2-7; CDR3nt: TGTGCCAGCAGTGAGTCTCTGCCGGGACTTTCCTACGAGCAGTACTTC; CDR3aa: CASSESLPGLSYEQYF